This is a list of T cell receptor beta chains from one sample in a study of spatial heterogeneity in lung cancer. TCRdb passed the 5' RACE reads through MiXCR, listing each CDR3 protein once. The sample lists thousands of distinct CDR3 sequences; 7.5% to 10% were seen once. The source was normal lung tissue next to the tumor, collected at surgery. These receptors originate from a male donor with early-stage non-small cell lung cancer. Both conserved end residues are part of each CDR3. A D gene is named only where the DNA matches it firmly. Clone size is given for some rows only: seen once, a few or many times, or a class if the clone is expanded.

j_call: TRBJ2-6; v_call: TRBV4-3; clone_size: medium-sized; d_call: -; cdr3_length: 16; cdr3_nt: TGCGCCAGCAGCCAAGATCAAAACAGGGGGGCCAACGTCCTGACTTTC; cdr3_aa: CASSQDQNRGANVLTF
j_call: TRBJ1-2; v_call: TRBV20-1; clone_size: medium-sized; d_call: TRBD1; cdr3_length: 14; cdr3_nt: TGCAGTGCTAGAGTCTTTCGGCAGGGGGGCGGCTACACCTTC; cdr3_aa: CSARVFRQGGGYTF
j_call: TRBJ2-7; v_call: TRBV7-2; clone_size: many; d_call: -; cdr3_length: 11; cdr3_nt: TGTGCCAGCAGCTTCTCCTACGAGCAGTACTTC; cdr3_aa: CASSFSYEQYF
j_call: TRBJ2-2; v_call: TRBV6-5; clone_size: -; d_call: TRBD2; cdr3_length: 16; cdr3_nt: TGTGCCAGCAGTTACTCGACGTTAGCGGGCTCCGGGGAGCTGTTTTTT; cdr3_aa: CASSYSTLAGSGELFF
j_call: TRBJ1-4; v_call: TRBV4-1; clone_size: medium-sized; d_call: -; cdr3_length: 15; cdr3_nt: TGCGCCAGCAGCCAAGATTCTGGGCAGAATGAAAAACTGTTTTTT; cdr3_aa: CASSQDSGQNEKLFF
j_call: TRBJ1-4; v_call: TRBV19; clone_size: few; d_call: -; cdr3_length: 17; cdr3_nt: TGTGCCAGTAGTGCCACCCTTTCCCGGGGCCAAAATGAAAAACTGTTTTTT; cdr3_aa: CASSATLSRGQNEKLFF
j_call: TRBJ2-7; v_call: TRBV23-1; clone_size: medium-sized; d_call: TRBD2; cdr3_length: 16; cdr3_nt: TGCGCCAGCAGTCACCCTAGCGGGGGACCACCGGGGGAGCAGTACTTC; cdr3_aa: CASSHPSGGPPGEQYF
j_call: TRBJ2-5; v_call: TRBV18; clone_size: many; d_call: -; cdr3_length: 14; cdr3_nt: TGTGCCAGCTCACCGATGGGAACCCAAGAGACCCAGTACTTC; cdr3_aa: CASSPMGTQETQYF
j_call: TRBJ2-1; v_call: TRBV7-2; clone_size: few; d_call: -; cdr3_length: 13; cdr3_nt: TGTGCCAGCAGCTTAGGATGGAGATTTGAGCAGTTCTTC; cdr3_aa: CASSLGWRFEQFF
j_call: TRBJ2-1; v_call: TRBV19; clone_size: few; d_call: -; cdr3_length: 13; cdr3_nt: TGTGCCAGTAGTACCCACCCCGGACAGCATGAGTTCTTC; cdr3_aa: CASSTHPGQHEFF
j_call: TRBJ2-3; v_call: TRBV7-9; clone_size: -; d_call: TRBD2; cdr3_length: 15; cdr3_nt: TGTGCCAGCAGCTTAACGGCGGGGGGCACAGATACGCAGTATTTT; cdr3_aa: CASSLTAGGTDTQYF
j_call: TRBJ2-2; v_call: TRBV4-1; clone_size: medium-sized; d_call: -; cdr3_length: 16; cdr3_nt: TGCGCCAGCAGCCAAGATCGATGGACAGCCACCGGGGAGCTGTTTTTT; cdr3_aa: CASSQDRWTATGELFF
j_call: TRBJ2-5; v_call: TRBV2; clone_size: few; d_call: -; cdr3_length: 13; cdr3_nt: TGTGCCAGCAGTGGGTCGGAGCAAGAGACCCAGTACTTC; cdr3_aa: CASSGSEQETQYF
j_call: TRBJ2-3; v_call: TRBV18; clone_size: medium-sized; d_call: TRBD2; cdr3_length: 18; cdr3_nt: TGTGCCAGCTCACCACCCCGGAGGCTAGCGGGGACCACAGATACGCAGTATTTT; cdr3_aa: CASSPPRRLAGTTDTQYF
j_call: TRBJ1-6; v_call: TRBV18; clone_size: -; d_call: -; cdr3_length: 14; cdr3_nt: TGTGCCAGCTCACCACGACGGGGAAATTCACCCCTCCACTTT; cdr3_aa: CASSPRRGNSPLHF
j_call: TRBJ2-3; v_call: TRBV2; clone_size: many; d_call: -; cdr3_length: 12; cdr3_nt: TGTGCCAGCAGGCGTTACACAGATACGCAGTATTTT; cdr3_aa: CASRRYTDTQYF
j_call: TRBJ2-7; v_call: TRBV11-3; clone_size: -; d_call: -; cdr3_length: 14; cdr3_nt: TGTGCCAGCAGCTTAGTTGGCAGCTCCTACGAGCAGTACTTC; cdr3_aa: CASSLVGSSYEQYF
j_call: TRBJ1-5; v_call: TRBV6-1; clone_size: medium-sized; d_call: TRBD1; cdr3_length: 14; cdr3_nt: TGTGCCAGCTTGGGACGGACAGGGGATCAGCCCCAGCATTTT; cdr3_aa: CASLGRTGDQPQHF
j_call: TRBJ1-2; v_call: TRBV25-1; clone_size: medium-sized; d_call: -; cdr3_length: 15; cdr3_nt: TGTGCCAGCAGTGAGGACGGGCCGCTTAGCTATGGCTACACCTTC; cdr3_aa: CASSEDGPLSYGYTF
j_call: TRBJ1-5; v_call: TRBV30; clone_size: many; d_call: -; cdr3_length: 14; cdr3_nt: TGTGCCTGGAGGGCCGGGGGCATAGGTCAGCCCCAGCATTTT; cdr3_aa: CAWRAGGIGQPQHF
j_call: TRBJ1-4; v_call: TRBV12-3/TRBV12-4; clone_size: medium-sized; d_call: TRBD1; cdr3_length: 15; cdr3_nt: TGTGCCAGCGGGGTCCAGGGGGCGTTTAGGGAAAAACTGTTTTTT; cdr3_aa: CASGVQGAFREKLFF
j_call: TRBJ1-6; v_call: TRBV28; clone_size: medium-sized; d_call: -; cdr3_length: 15; cdr3_nt: TGTGCCAGCAGTCCCCACGACAGAGAAAGATCACCCCTCCACTTT; cdr3_aa: CASSPHDRERSPLHF
j_call: TRBJ1-1; v_call: TRBV20-1; clone_size: medium-sized; d_call: -; cdr3_length: 14; cdr3_nt: TGCAGTGCTAGAGATCCCCGTGGGGACACTGAAGCTTTCTTT; cdr3_aa: CSARDPRGDTEAFF
j_call: TRBJ1-5; v_call: TRBV5-6; clone_size: many; d_call: -; cdr3_length: 14; cdr3_nt: TGTGCCAGCAGCTTCCTAGGCTCGAATCAGCCCCAGCATTTT; cdr3_aa: CASSFLGSNQPQHF
j_call: TRBJ1-5; v_call: TRBV19; clone_size: many; d_call: -; cdr3_length: 18; cdr3_nt: TGTGCCAGTAGTAGGCGGGACATTTTTATGACGGCCAATCAGCCCCAGCATTTT; cdr3_aa: CASSRRDIFMTANQPQHF
j_call: TRBJ2-2; v_call: TRBV5-1; clone_size: -; d_call: -; cdr3_length: 16; cdr3_nt: TGCGCCAGCAGCTTTAGAGGGAATCCGAACACCGGGGAGCTGTTTTTT; cdr3_aa: CASSFRGNPNTGELFF
j_call: TRBJ1-2; v_call: TRBV7-2; clone_size: many; d_call: TRBD1; cdr3_length: 17; cdr3_nt: TGTGCCAGCACCCCTAAAGGGGGCGGGGGTCGGGACTATGGCTACACCTTC; cdr3_aa: CASTPKGGGGRDYGYTF
j_call: TRBJ1-2; v_call: TRBV27; clone_size: medium-sized; d_call: -; cdr3_length: 14; cdr3_nt: TGTGCCAGCAGTCTAAGGGCAGCAGGCGGTGGCTACACCTTC; cdr3_aa: CASSLRAAGGGYTF
j_call: TRBJ1-2; v_call: TRBV5-4; clone_size: many; d_call: -; cdr3_length: 15; cdr3_nt: TGTGCCAGCAGCTTAGAGGACGGCTTCGGGGAGGGCTACACCTTC; cdr3_aa: CASSLEDGFGEGYTF
j_call: TRBJ2-5; v_call: TRBV7-6; clone_size: many; d_call: TRBD2; cdr3_length: 15; cdr3_nt: TGTGCCAGCAGCTATAGCGGGGGGGCAGGAGAGACCCAGTACTTC; cdr3_aa: CASSYSGGAGETQYF
j_call: TRBJ1-1; v_call: TRBV30; clone_size: medium-sized; d_call: -; cdr3_length: 10; cdr3_nt: TGTGCCTGGAGTTACACTGAAGCTTTCTTT; cdr3_aa: CAWSYTEAFF
j_call: TRBJ2-1; v_call: TRBV10-2; clone_size: -; d_call: TRBD2; cdr3_length: 14; cdr3_nt: TGCGCCAGCAACCCTGGGCGGGGGAGCAATGAGCAGTTCTTC; cdr3_aa: CASNPGRGSNEQFF
j_call: TRBJ2-4; v_call: TRBV7-2; clone_size: few; d_call: TRBD1; cdr3_length: 13; cdr3_nt: TGTGCCAGCAGCTTTAGACAGGGAAACATTCAGTACTTC; cdr3_aa: CASSFRQGNIQYF
j_call: TRBJ1-5; v_call: TRBV6-1; clone_size: many; d_call: -; cdr3_length: 18; cdr3_nt: TGTGCCAGCAGTGAACAAAGGGCAGGGGAGCTTAGCAATCAGCCCCAGCATTTT; cdr3_aa: CASSEQRAGELSNQPQHF
j_call: TRBJ2-7; v_call: TRBV11-2; clone_size: large; d_call: -; cdr3_length: 14; cdr3_nt: TGTGCCAGCAGCTTAGAGTACCAGGGCTACGAGCAGTACTTC; cdr3_aa: CASSLEYQGYEQYF
j_call: TRBJ2-4; v_call: TRBV28; clone_size: few; d_call: -; cdr3_length: 12; cdr3_nt: TGTGCCAGCAGTTTGGGCGAAAACATTCAGTACTTC; cdr3_aa: CASSLGENIQYF
j_call: TRBJ2-2; v_call: TRBV7-8; clone_size: few; d_call: TRBD1; cdr3_length: 15; cdr3_nt: TGTGCCAGCAGCCTGATAACAGGGGGTACCGGGGAGCTGTTTTTT; cdr3_aa: CASSLITGGTGELFF
j_call: TRBJ2-3; v_call: TRBV10-1; clone_size: many; d_call: -; cdr3_length: 15; cdr3_nt: TGCGCCAGCAGTGAGTCGATGGGGGGGCCAGATACGCAGTATTTT; cdr3_aa: CASSESMGGPDTQYF
j_call: TRBJ1-2; v_call: TRBV6-1; clone_size: -; d_call: TRBD1; cdr3_length: 13; cdr3_nt: TGTGCCAGCAGTCAAGACAGGGCTAGTGGCTACACCTTC; cdr3_aa: CASSQDRASGYTF
j_call: TRBJ1-5; v_call: TRBV29-1; clone_size: -; d_call: -; cdr3_length: 15; cdr3_nt: TGCAGCGTTGTGTTGGGACCTTATAGCAATCAGCCCCAGCATTTT; cdr3_aa: CSVVLGPYSNQPQHF
j_call: TRBJ1-6; v_call: TRBV6-5; clone_size: few; d_call: -; cdr3_length: 13; cdr3_nt: TGTGCCAGCAGTTATGGGGGGAATTCAACCCTCCACTTT; cdr3_aa: CASSYGGNSTLHF
j_call: TRBJ2-7; v_call: TRBV3-1; clone_size: many; d_call: TRBD2; cdr3_length: 14; cdr3_nt: TGTGCCAGCAGCCAGGGACTAGCGGGGTACGAGCAGTACTTC; cdr3_aa: CASSQGLAGYEQYF